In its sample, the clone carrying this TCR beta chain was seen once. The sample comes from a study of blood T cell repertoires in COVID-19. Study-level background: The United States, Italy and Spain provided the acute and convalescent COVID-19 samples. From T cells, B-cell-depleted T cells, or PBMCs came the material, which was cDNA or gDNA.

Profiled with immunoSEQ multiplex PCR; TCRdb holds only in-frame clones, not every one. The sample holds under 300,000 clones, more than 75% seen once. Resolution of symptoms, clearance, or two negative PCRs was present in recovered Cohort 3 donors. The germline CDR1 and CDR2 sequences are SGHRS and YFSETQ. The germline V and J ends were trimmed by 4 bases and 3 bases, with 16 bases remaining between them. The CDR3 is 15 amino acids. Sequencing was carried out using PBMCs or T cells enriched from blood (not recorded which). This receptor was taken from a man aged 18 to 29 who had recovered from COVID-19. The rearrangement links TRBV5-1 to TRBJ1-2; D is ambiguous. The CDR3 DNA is TGCGCCAGCAGCCGGAGTGACGAAATATACTATGGCTACACCTTC. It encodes CASSRSDEIYYGYTF.